The clone carrying this T cell receptor beta chain was recorded at least ten times. Its antigen remains unknown. The sample belongs to a study of T cell clonality in common variable immunodeficiency. Findings of the study overall: What drives increased CVID clonality needs T cell subpopulation sequencing. Compared with controls, CVID subjects had fewer shared TCRbeta clones.

Only in-frame clones appear in the TCRdb table, and some are missing; sequencing was by immunoSEQ multiplex PCR. Recorded here are about 43,000 clones, none singletons. The receptor was isolated from a person aged 18 to 75 in good health. What was sequenced was peripheral blood mononuclear cells.

CDR3 DNA (partial): TGCAGTGCTAGAGCTGGTCAGGGTAAAAATGAG. Translation: CSARAGQGKNE. The whole CDR3 region reads CSARAGQGKNEQFF. J is TRBJ2-1 and V is TRBV20-1; TRBD1 is a possible D gene (5 bases). The read terminates 3 residues before the CDR3 end, so the remaining end is supplied by the germline J gene. Trimming shortened V by 1 base and J by 7 bases, and 14 bases separated the two germline ends. The CDR3 loop spans 14 amino acids. Per germline, CDR1 DFQATT and CDR2 SNEGSKA (reference sequence).